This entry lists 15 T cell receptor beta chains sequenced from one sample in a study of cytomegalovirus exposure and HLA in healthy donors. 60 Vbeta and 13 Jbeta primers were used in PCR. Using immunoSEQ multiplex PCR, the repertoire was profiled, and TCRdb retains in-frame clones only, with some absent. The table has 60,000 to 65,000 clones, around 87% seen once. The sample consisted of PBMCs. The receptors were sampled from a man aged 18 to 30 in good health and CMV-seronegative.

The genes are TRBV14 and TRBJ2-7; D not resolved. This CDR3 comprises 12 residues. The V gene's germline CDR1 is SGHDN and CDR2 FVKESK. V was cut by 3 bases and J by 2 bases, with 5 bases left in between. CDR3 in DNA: TGTGCCAGCAGCCATAGTCCCTACGAGCAGTACTTC. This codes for CASSHSPYEQYF.

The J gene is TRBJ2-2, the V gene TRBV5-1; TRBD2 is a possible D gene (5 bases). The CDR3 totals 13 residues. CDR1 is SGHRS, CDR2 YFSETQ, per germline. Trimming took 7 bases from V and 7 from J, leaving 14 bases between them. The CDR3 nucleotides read TGCGCCAGCCAAGGGCCGGGGATCGGGGAGCTGTTTTTT. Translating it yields CASQGPGIGELFF.

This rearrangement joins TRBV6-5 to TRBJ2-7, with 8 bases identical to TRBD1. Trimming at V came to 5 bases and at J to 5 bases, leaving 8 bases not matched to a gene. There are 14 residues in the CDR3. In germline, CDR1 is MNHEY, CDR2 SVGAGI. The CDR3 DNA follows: TGTGCCAGCAGTCCCAGGACAGGGTACGACGAGCAGTACTTC. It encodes CASSPRTGYDEQYF.

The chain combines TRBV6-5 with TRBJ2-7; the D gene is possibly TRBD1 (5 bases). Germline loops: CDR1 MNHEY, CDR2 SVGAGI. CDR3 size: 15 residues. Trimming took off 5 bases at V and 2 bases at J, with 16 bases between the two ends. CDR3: CASSPYRTAAYEQYF. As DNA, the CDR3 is TGTGCCAGCAGTCCCTACAGGACCGCCGCCTACGAGCAGTACTTC.

CDR3 sequence (DNA): TGTGCCAGCAGCGTAGCTATGGATGAGCAGTTCTTC. Translated, it gives CASSVAMDEQFF. The chain carries TRBV9 and TRBJ2-1; no reliable D call. This CDR3 contains 12 residues. V was pared by 0 bases and J by 8 bases, with 6 bases between. Germline V gives CDR1 SGDLS, CDR2 YYNGEE.

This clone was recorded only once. This chain's CDR3 is CAWSVSGGGARTQYF. CDR3 DNA: TGTGCCTGGAGTGTATCGGGCGGGGGGGCCCGTACGCAGTATTTT. This chain connects TRBV30 to TRBJ2-3, with 9 bases identical to TRBD2. CDR1 and CDR2 from the germline V gene are GTSNPN and SVGIG (reference sequence). The CDR3 is 15 amino acids. V dropped 0 bases and J dropped 8; count of bases not matched to a gene: 9.

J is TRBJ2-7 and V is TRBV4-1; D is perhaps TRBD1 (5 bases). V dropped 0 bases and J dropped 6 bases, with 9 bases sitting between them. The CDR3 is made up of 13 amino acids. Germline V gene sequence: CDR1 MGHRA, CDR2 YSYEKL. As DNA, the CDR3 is TGCGCCAGCAGCCAAGACGATGGGGCCGAGCAGTACTTC. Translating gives CASSQDDGAEQYF.

The CDR3 nucleotides read TGCGCCAGCAGTTACAGCGGGGGCACTGAAGCTTTCTTT. Its translation: CASSYSGGTEAFF. The chain combines TRBV10-1 with TRBJ1-1, with D perhaps TRBD1 (5 bases). Trimming took off 5 bases at V and 4 bases at J, with 11 bases between the two ends. The CDR3 covers 13 residues. Per the germline V gene, CDR1 is WNHNN and CDR2 is SYGVQD (reference sequence).

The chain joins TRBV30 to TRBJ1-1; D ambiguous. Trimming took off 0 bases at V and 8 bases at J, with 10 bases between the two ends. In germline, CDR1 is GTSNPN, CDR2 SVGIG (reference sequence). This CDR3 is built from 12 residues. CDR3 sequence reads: CAWSVSAREAFF. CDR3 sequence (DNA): TGTGCCTGGAGTGTAAGCGCGCGGGAAGCTTTCTTT.

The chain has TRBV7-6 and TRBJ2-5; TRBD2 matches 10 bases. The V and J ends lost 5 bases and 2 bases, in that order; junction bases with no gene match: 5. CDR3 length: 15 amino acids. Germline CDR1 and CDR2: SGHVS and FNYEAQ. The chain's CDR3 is CASSTGLAVQETQYF. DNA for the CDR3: TGTGCCAGCAGCACCGGACTAGCGGTACAAGAGACCCAGTACTTC.

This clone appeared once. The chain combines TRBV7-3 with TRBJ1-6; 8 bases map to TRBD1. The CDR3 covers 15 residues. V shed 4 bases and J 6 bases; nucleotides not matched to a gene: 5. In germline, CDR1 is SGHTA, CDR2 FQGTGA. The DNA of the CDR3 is TGTGCCAGCAGCTACCAGGGGGCCGGTAATTCACCCCTCCACTTT. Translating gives CASSYQGAGNSPLHF.

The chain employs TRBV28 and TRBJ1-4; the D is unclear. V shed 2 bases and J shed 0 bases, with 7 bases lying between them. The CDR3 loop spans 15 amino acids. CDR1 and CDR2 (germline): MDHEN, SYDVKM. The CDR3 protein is CASSLNGATNEKLFF. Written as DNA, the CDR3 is TGTGCCAGCAGTTTAAACGGTGCAACTAATGAAAAACTGTTTTTT.

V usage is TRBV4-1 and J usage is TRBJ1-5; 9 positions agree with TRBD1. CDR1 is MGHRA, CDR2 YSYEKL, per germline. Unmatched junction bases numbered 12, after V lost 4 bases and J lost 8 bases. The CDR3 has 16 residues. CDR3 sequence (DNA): TGCGCCAGCAGCCCAGGGGGTACAGGGGGCGCGGAGCCCCAGCATTTT. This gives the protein CASSPGGTGGAEPQHF.

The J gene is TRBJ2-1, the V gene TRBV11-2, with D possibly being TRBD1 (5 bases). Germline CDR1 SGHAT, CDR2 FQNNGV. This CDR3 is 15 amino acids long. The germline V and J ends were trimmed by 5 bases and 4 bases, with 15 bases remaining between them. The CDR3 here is CASSRTGDPYNEQFF. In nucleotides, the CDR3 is TGTGCCAGCAGCCGAACAGGAGACCCTTACAATGAGCAGTTCTTC.

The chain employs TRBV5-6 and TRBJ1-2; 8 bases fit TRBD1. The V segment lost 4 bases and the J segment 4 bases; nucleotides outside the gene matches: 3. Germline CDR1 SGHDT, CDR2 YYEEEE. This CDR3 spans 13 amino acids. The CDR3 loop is CASSGQGTYGYTF. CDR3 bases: TGTGCCAGCAGCGGACAGGGAACCTATGGCTACACCTTC.